The sequence of this T cell receptor beta chain was determined in a study of blood T cells in healthy people across ages. Every participating donor contributed 7.5 to 10 milliliters of peripheral blood through a draw. The total RNA that was extracted per sample amounted to at least 5.5 micrograms. This CDR3 comprises 14 residues. Germline V lookup: CDR1 SGHTA, CDR2 FQGNSA. V lost 5 bases and J lost 15; bases outside the gene matches: 14. PCR was performed a second time for about 6 to 11 cycles using a sample-barcoded 5' primer and a J-beta primer mix. Each CDR3 protein is one row after TCRdb ran MiXCR on the 5' RACE reads. The sample has some 1.7 million distinct CDR3 sequences; 28% are singletons.

V and J are TRBV7-2 and TRBJ2-1; 9 nucleotides match TRBD2. This sequence was found in a young woman in good health. The sequencing sample was made of blood. CDR3 coding DNA: TGTGCCAGCAGCACTAACTCAGCGGGAGGCGTGCTGTTCTTC. It yields the protein CASSTNSAGGVLFF.